This entry lists 30 T cell receptor beta chains sequenced from one sample in a study of cytomegalovirus exposure and HLA in healthy donors. Primers included in the PCR were 60 Vbeta and 13 Jbeta primers. The table came from immunoSEQ multiplex PCR; TCRdb's copy has only in-frame clones and leaves some out. The sample shows 90,000 to 110,000 clones, less than 85% of them seen only once. Specimen: PBMCs. The receptors were gathered from a middle-aged man in good health and CMV-seropositive.

The J gene is TRBJ2-2, the V gene TRBV27; 9 bases match TRBD2. The CDR3 has 14 residues. The germline CDR1 and CDR2 sequences are MNHEY and SMNVEV (reference sequence). Trimming took 11 bases from V and 7 from J; bases not matched to a gene: 11. CDR3 sequence: CASRRGGLSGELFF. The CDR3 coding sequence is TGTGCCTCCAGGCGGGGGGGGCTCAGCGGGGAGCTGTTTTTT.

This chain connects TRBV10-2 to TRBJ1-2; 7 bases are shared with TRBD1. CDR1 is WSHSY and CDR2 is SAAADI in the germline V gene. Germline trimming cut 3 bases from V and 4 bases from J; bases unmatched to any gene: 2. The CDR3 runs to 13 residues. The CDR3, as DNA: TGCGCCAGCAGTGAACAGGGGAGCTATGGCTACACCTTC. Residues: CASSEQGSYGYTF.

This clone occurred once. The chain uses TRBV4-3 and TRBJ2-2; 9 bases fit TRBD1. Trimming took 3 bases from V and 4 from J; bases not matched to a gene: 0. Germline V gene data show CDR1 as LGHNA and CDR2 as YSLEER. This CDR3 contains 14 residues. The CDR3 here is CASSQGQGTGELFF. The CDR3 region has the DNA TGCGCCAGCAGCCAGGGACAGGGCACCGGGGAGCTGTTTTTT.

V is TRBV2 and J is TRBJ1-1; D call uncertain. This CDR3 comprises 15 residues. The V end lost 7 bases, the J end lost 0 bases, and 15 bases lay between the germline ends. The germline V gene encodes CDR1 SNHLY and CDR2 FYNNEI. The CDR3 loop is CASIEDSGLNTEAFF. In DNA, the CDR3 is TGTGCCAGCATCGAGGATTCTGGCTTGAACACTGAAGCTTTCTTT.

This clone was counted only a few times. J is TRBJ1-5 and V is TRBV19; 11 bases align to TRBD1. This CDR3 has 14 amino acids. Trimming took 5 bases from V and 6 from J; bases not matched to a gene: 3. The germline gives CDR1 LNHDA, CDR2 SQIVND (reference sequence). CDR3 DNA: TGTGCCAGTAGTGAAGGGACAGGGGGTCAGCCCCAGCATTTT. Protein: CASSEGTGGQPQHF. Filled out from reference TRBV19 and TRBJ1-5, the complete variable domain reads DGGITQSPKYLFRKEGQNVTLSCEQNLNHDAMYWYRQDPGQGLRLIYYSQIVNDFQKGDIAEGYSVSREKKESFPLTVTSAQKNPTAFYLCASSEGTGGQPQHFGDGTRLSIL.

The rearrangement uses TRBV19 and TRBJ1-5, with D unresolved. This CDR3 is 15 amino acids long. Between the trimmed V and J ends, which lost 4 bases and 11 bases, there was a span of 21 bases. Germline V gene sequence: CDR1 LNHDA, CDR2 SQIVND (reference sequence). The CDR3 DNA reads as TGTGCCAGTAGTACTCCCGCGGTAGGCGGGTTGTCCCAGCATTTT. Amino acid sequence: CASSTPAVGGLSQHF.

V and J are TRBV19 and TRBJ2-4; 8 bases map to TRBD1. CDR1 and CDR2 (germline): LNHDA, SQIVND (reference sequence). The CDR3 consists of 13 residues. V was clipped by 10 bases and J by 8 bases; unmatched bases: 10. The CDR3, as DNA: TGTGCCACCACCAGGACAGGGCAGGACATTCAGTACTTC. This codes for CATTRTGQDIQYF.

The J gene is TRBJ1-3, the V gene TRBV11-2, with D perhaps matching TRBD1 (6 bases). The CDR3 is made up of 16 amino acids. Germline V lookup: CDR1 SGHAT, CDR2 FQNNGV. Trimming shortened V by 4 bases and J by 0 bases, and 13 bases separated the two germline ends. CDR3 residues: CASSSLGTLSGNTIYF. In nucleotides, the CDR3 is TGTGCCAGCAGCTCTCTCGGGACACTCTCTGGAAACACCATATATTTT.

This clone came up once. V and J are TRBV4-3 and TRBJ2-7; D is perhaps TRBD1 (6 bases). Germline lookup yields CDR1 LGHNA and CDR2 YSLEER. V dropped 0 bases and J dropped 2 bases, with 11 bases sitting between them. The CDR3 has 15 amino acids. CDR3 sequence: CASSQDARDTYEQYF. The CDR3 nucleotides read TGCGCCAGCAGCCAAGATGCCAGGGACACCTACGAGCAGTACTTC.

The V gene is TRBV28, the J gene TRBJ2-1; the D gene is possibly TRBD2 (5 bases). This CDR3 spans 14 amino acids. CDR1 and CDR2 (germline): MDHEN, SYDVKM. Trimming left V 3 bases short and J 8 bases short, with 14 bases between. CDR3 DNA sequence: TGTGCCAGCAGTTTTATGCGATTCGGGGATGAGCAGTTCTTC. Amino acid sequence: CASSFMRFGDEQFF.

The genes are TRBV27 and TRBJ2-3, with a weak D call TRBD2 (5 bases). Trimming removed 6 bases from V and 0 bases from J, with 10 bases in between. The CDR3 length is 14 residues. Germline CDR1 MNHEY, CDR2 SMNVEV (reference sequence). The CDR3 is CASRQSGSTDTQYF. The DNA for the CDR3 is TGTGCCAGCAGACAATCGGGGAGCACAGATACGCAGTATTTT.

This chain links TRBV7-9 with TRBJ1-5; D is undetermined. The germline V gene encodes CDR1 SEHNR and CDR2 FQNEAQ (reference sequence). The CDR3 spans 15 residues. V lost 6 bases and J 2 bases, leaving 14 bases between the germline ends. The CDR3 is CASSPGPGGNQPQHF. The CDR3 DNA reads as TGTGCCAGCAGTCCTGGGCCCGGGGGCAATCAGCCCCAGCATTTT.

This clone has only a few counts. The chain has TRBV18 and TRBJ2-5, with TRBD2 matching over 12 bases. V shed 6 bases and J 11 bases; nucleotides not matched to a gene: 10. This CDR3 contains 14 residues. CDR1 is KGHSH and CDR2 is LQKENI in the germline V gene. The DNA for the CDR3 is TGTGCCAGCTCGACTAGCGGGAGCTCTCGGGAGCAGTACTTC. This encodes CASSTSGSSREQYF.

This chain links TRBV30 with TRBJ1-1; D may be TRBD1 (5 bases). This CDR3 is built from 13 residues. Trimming stripped 3 bases from V and 5 bases from J, with 13 bases between. Germline V gives CDR1 GTSNPN, CDR2 SVGIG (reference sequence). CDR3 loop: CAWSSDGGTEAFF. CDR3 coding DNA: TGTGCCTGGAGCTCGGACGGGGGTACTGAAGCTTTCTTT.

This clone was seen just once. V gene TRBV9 combines with J gene TRBJ1-2; TRBD1 might be the D (5 bases). The ends were cut back, 0 bases at V and 6 bases at J, with 15 bases in the middle. The CDR3 contains 15 residues. Germline CDR1 SGDLS, CDR2 YYNGEE. The CDR3 DNA is TGTGCCAGCAGCGTAGAGGGATCTGGCAGGGATGGCTACACCTTC. Its translation: CASSVEGSGRDGYTF. Drawing the rest from reference TRBV9 and TRBJ1-2, the complete variable domain is DSGVTQTPKHLITATGQRVTLRCSPRSGDLSVYWYQQSLDQGLQFLIQYYNGEERAKGNILERFSAQQFPDLHSELNLSSLELGDSALYFCASSVEGSGRDGYTFGSGTRLTVV.

The chain employs TRBV2 and TRBJ1-5; D gene uncertain. The CDR3 spans 13 residues. The V end lost 7 bases, the J end lost 0 bases, and 7 bases lay between the germline ends. In germline, CDR1 is SNHLY, CDR2 FYNNEI. This chain's CDR3 is CASTVYSNQPQHF. The CDR3 DNA follows: TGTGCCAGCACGGTGTATAGCAATCAGCCCCAGCATTTT. The full variable domain, in which reference TRBV2 and TRBJ1-5 provide the parts outside the CDR3, is EPEVTQTPSHQVTQMGQEVILRCVPISNHLYFYWYRQILGQKVEFLVSFYNNEISEKSEIFDDQFSVERPDGSNFTLKIRSTKLEDSAMYFCASTVYSNQPQHFGDGTRLSIL.

To note about this clone: Other DNA variants within this sample encode the same CDR3. The rearrangement uses TRBV7-2 and TRBJ2-3, with D possibly TRBD2 on 6 matching bases. The ends were cut back, 1 base at V and 5 bases at J, with 16 bases in the middle. Germline assignment: CDR1 SGHTA and CDR2 FQGNSA. The length of the CDR3 is 16 residues. DNA of the CDR3: TGTGCCAGCAGCTTAGTAGGGGTCGGGGGAGGAGATACGCAGTATTTT. It translates to CASSLVGVGGGDTQYF.

This clone was recorded a few times. CDR3 nucleotide sequence: TGCGCCAGCAGCTTCCGGGACAGGGTCGATGAGCAGTTCTTC. The encoded protein is CASSFRDRVDEQFF. The V gene is TRBV4-3, the J gene TRBJ2-1, with 9 bases fitting TRBD1. The CDR3 spans 14 residues. Trimming at V came to 5 bases and at J to 8 bases, leaving 7 bases not matched to a gene. Germline V gene data show CDR1 as LGHNA and CDR2 as YSLEER.

This clone turned up a few times. J is TRBJ1-5 and V is TRBV7-2, with D possibly matching TRBD1 (5 bases). CDR1 and CDR2 from the germline V gene are SGHTA and FQGNSA. This CDR3 has 15 amino acids. V was shortened by 5 bases and J by 9 bases, with 20 bases between the two germline ends. The chain's CDR3 is CASSPKGQRSTPQHF. CDR3 bases: TGTGCCAGCAGCCCCAAGGGGCAGCGATCAACGCCCCAGCATTTT. Looking up the rest from reference TRBV7-2 and TRBJ1-5 gives the full variable domain: GAGVSQSPSNKVTEKGKDVELRCDPISGHTALYWYRQSLGQGLEFLIYFQGNSAPDKSGLPSDRFSAERTGGSVSTLTIQRTQQEDSAVYLCASSPKGQRSTPQHFGDGTRLSIL.

In this sample, this clone turned up once. This chain links TRBV4-3 with TRBJ2-7; no clear D. Germline lookup yields CDR1 LGHNA and CDR2 YSLEER. The CDR3 runs 15 residues. V lost 0 bases and J lost 3, with 12 bases in between. The CDR3 DNA reads as TGCGCCAGCAGCCAAGAGTCGAACAGATTCTACGAGCAGTACTTC. It yields the protein CASSQESNRFYEQYF.

CDR3: CASSIAPGQGVRQPQHF. CDR3 in DNA: TGTGCCAGTAGTATAGCCCCGGGACAGGGGGTGCGTCAGCCCCAGCATTTT. J is TRBJ1-5 and V is TRBV19; 11 positions match TRBD1. Germline-derived CDR1 and CDR2 are LNHDA and SQIVND (reference sequence). The CDR3 covers 17 residues. V trimming: 1 base; J trimming: 6 bases; junction bases outside the gene matches: 8.

The gene calls are TRBV9 and TRBJ1-6; the match to TRBD1 covers 11 bases. Trimming cost V 0 bases and J 7 bases; bases outside gene matches: 9. The length of the CDR3 is 18 residues. CDR1 and CDR2 from the germline V gene are SGDLS and YYNGEE. The CDR3 region is CASSVVIGTGGRNSPLHF. CDR3 in DNA: TGTGCCAGCAGCGTAGTGATTGGGACAGGGGGAAGGAATTCACCCCTCCACTTT.

V and J are TRBV6-5 and TRBJ2-5; TRBD2 aligns across 8 bases. The germline gives CDR1 MNHEY, CDR2 SVGAGI. The CDR3 has 15 residues. After removal of 0 bases from V and 3 bases from J, the junction contained 3 bases not matched to a gene. CDR3 sequence (DNA): TGTGCCAGCAGTTACTCGGCGGGGGGCAAAGAGACCCAGTACTTC. Its translation: CASSYSAGGKETQYF.

The chain is built from TRBV4-1 and TRBJ2-3; maybe TRBD2 (5 bases). The germline gives CDR1 MGHRA, CDR2 YSYEKL. CDR3 length: 17 amino acids. Trimming stripped 0 bases from V and 0 bases from J, with 13 bases between. CDR3 DNA: TGCGCCAGCAGCCAAGAAAGTAGCGCCTTGAGCACAGATACGCAGTATTTT. Protein sequence: CASSQESSALSTDTQYF.

J is TRBJ2-7 and V is TRBV9; possibly TRBD2 for D (6 bases). Trimming removed 2 bases at V and 0 bases at J, with 9 bases between. The CDR3 runs 14 residues. In germline, CDR1 is SGDLS, CDR2 YYNGEE. Written as DNA, the CDR3 is TGTGCCAGCAGCGTGGTTAGCGGCTCCTACGAGCAGTACTTC. This encodes CASSVVSGSYEQYF. The complete variable domain, with remaining parts taken from reference TRBV9 and TRBJ2-7, reads DSGVTQTPKHLITATGQRVTLRCSPRSGDLSVYWYQQSLDQGLQFLIQYYNGEERAKGNILERFSAQQFPDLHSELNLSSLELGDSALYFCASSVVSGSYEQYFGPGTRLTVT.

This chain uses TRBV9 with TRBJ1-4; 7 bases are shared with TRBD1. The V segment lost 3 bases and the J segment 8 bases; nucleotides outside the gene matches: 10. Germline values: CDR1 SGDLS, CDR2 YYNGEE. The CDR3 totals 15 residues. Here the CDR3 DNA reads TGTGCCAGCAGCGAGACCGACAGGGCGGGGGAAAAACTGTTTTTT. Translated, it gives CASSETDRAGEKLFF. Drawing the rest from reference TRBV9 and TRBJ1-4, the complete variable domain is DSGVTQTPKHLITATGQRVTLRCSPRSGDLSVYWYQQSLDQGLQFLIQYYNGEERAKGNILERFSAQQFPDLHSELNLSSLELGDSALYFCASSETDRAGEKLFFGSGTQLSVL.

To note about this clone: The same CDR3 also results from other DNA sequences found in this sample. V is TRBV4-3 and J is TRBJ2-7, with 12 bases that match TRBD1. CDR1 is LGHNA and CDR2 is YSLEER in the germline V gene. Germline trimming cut 4 bases from V and 4 bases from J; bases unmatched to any gene: 5. The CDR3 runs to 15 residues. The CDR3 loop reads CASSPGQGARYEQYF. The CDR3 DNA is TGCGCCAGCAGCCCGGGACAGGGGGCGCGGTACGAGCAGTACTTC.

The DNA for the CDR3 is TGTGCCAGCAGCCCCCGGGGTAGCTCCTACAATGAGCAGTTCTTC. This encodes CASSPRGSSYNEQFF. The chain is built from TRBV9 and TRBJ2-1; D is perhaps TRBD2 (5 bases). Trimming stripped 4 bases from V and 0 bases from J, with 11 bases between. The CDR3 totals 15 residues. Germline lookup yields CDR1 SGDLS and CDR2 YYNGEE.

The chain employs TRBV5-4 and TRBJ2-1; the D gene is possibly TRBD1 (7 bases). From germline, CDR1 is SGHNT and CDR2 YYREEE (reference sequence). Trimming took off 2 bases at V and 0 bases at J, with 18 bases between the two ends. The CDR3 consists of 18 residues. The DNA for the CDR3 is TGTGCCAGCAGCTTTGGAGGGGGCAGAGTACCCTCCTACAATGAGCAGTTCTTC. Protein: CASSFGGGRVPSYNEQFF.

The V call is TRBV28, the J call TRBJ2-3, with D perhaps matching TRBD2 (5 bases). Germline V gene lookup returns CDR1 MDHEN and CDR2 SYDVKM. Trimming shortened V by 6 bases and J by 3 bases, and 25 bases separated the two germline ends. This CDR3 has 18 amino acids. As DNA, the CDR3 is TGTGCCAGCAGCTTCCCCATGCCGACTATGGGCGAGACAGATACGCAGTATTTT. As protein: CASSFPMPTMGETDTQYF.